The 16 T cell receptor beta chains given below trace back to one sample, sequenced in a study of blood T cell repertoires in COVID-19. Assay used: immunoSEQ multiplex PCR; TCRdb lists only in-frame clones, some missing. This sample has fewer than 650,000 clones; around nine tenths occur once, and the top ten carry less than 9.5%. The sample consisted of peripheral blood. The origin of the receptors is a woman aged 45 to 65 with COVID-19, enrolled during active disease.

The V gene is TRBV7-2, the J gene TRBJ2-2, with 8 nucleotides matching TRBD2. This CDR3 region has 15 residues. With 4 bases clipped from V and 6 bases from J, the junction kept 7 bases outside the gene matches. Per the germline V gene, CDR1 is SGHTA and CDR2 is FQGNSA. CDR3 amino acids: CASSSVAGTPGELFF. The CDR3 coding sequence is TGTGCCAGCAGCTCCGTAGCGGGGACCCCCGGGGAGCTGTTTTTT.

The CDR3 protein is CASSESGAGEQFF. CDR3 coding DNA: TGCGCCAGCAGTGAGTCAGGCGCAGGGGAGCAGTTCTTC. The rearrangement links TRBV10-1 to TRBJ2-1, with D possibly matching TRBD1 (5 bases). V was pared by 0 bases and J by 10 bases, with 10 bases between. CDR1 is WNHNN, CDR2 SYGVQD, per germline (reference sequence). CDR3 length equals 13 residues.

The gene calls are TRBV2 and TRBJ1-3, with D hard to call. Germline V gene lookup returns CDR1 SNHLY and CDR2 FYNNEI. The V gene lost 6 bases and the J gene lost 1 base, with 13 bases spanning the gap. The CDR3 totals 15 residues. CDR3 region: CASSLSGGSGNTIYF. DNA for the CDR3: TGTGCCAGCAGCCTATCAGGAGGGTCTGGAAACACCATATATTTT.

This clone appeared a single time. J is TRBJ2-7 and V is TRBV7-2; 8 bases match TRBD1. V trimming: 5 bases; J trimming: 7 bases; junction bases outside the gene matches: 16. Germline V gene lookup returns CDR1 SGHTA and CDR2 FQGNSA. The CDR3 has 16 residues. The CDR3 reads CASSSRQGSGAEEQYF. The CDR3 DNA is TGTGCCAGCAGCAGTCGACAGGGGTCGGGGGCGGAGGAGCAGTACTTC.

The CDR3 DNA sequence: TGTGCCAGCAGCGGAGAACGGGAGGATGAGCAGTTCTTC. Amino acids: CASSGEREDEQFF. This chain links TRBV9 with TRBJ2-1; 7 nucleotides match TRBD2. The CDR3 has 13 residues. Germline V CDR1 and CDR2: SGDLS, YYNGEE. The V gene end was trimmed by 3 bases and the J gene end by 8 bases; junction bases not matched to a gene: 5.

This CDR3 reads CASSLIGGSYEQYF. CDR3 in DNA: TGTGCCAGCAGCTTAATCGGGGGCTCCTACGAGCAGTACTTC. The chain is built from TRBV11-2 and TRBJ2-7, with D perhaps TRBD2 (6 bases). The CDR3 consists of 14 residues. The V and J ends lost 2 bases and 0 bases respectively, with 8 bases between them. CDR1 SGHAT and CDR2 FQNNGV come from the germline V gene.

This clone has a single count. The J gene is TRBJ1-2, the V gene TRBV7-2, with D perhaps matching TRBD1 (6 bases). Trimming cost V 0 bases and J 0 bases, with 8 bases left between them. The CDR3 runs to 15 residues. Looked up from germline, CDR1 is SGHTA and CDR2 is FQGNSA. The CDR3 bases are TGTGCCAGCAGCTTAGCGCAGGGGTCTAACTATGGCTACACCTTC. This codes for CASSLAQGSNYGYTF.

V gene TRBV9 combines with J gene TRBJ2-1; TRBD2 matches at 11 bases. The CDR3 consists of 19 residues. Germline V lookup: CDR1 SGDLS, CDR2 YYNGEE. With V trimmed by 0 bases and J by 9 bases, 17 bases remained unmatched. The CDR3 is CASSVGLRWSSGGPGEQFF. The CDR3 coding sequence is TGTGCCAGCAGCGTAGGCCTCAGATGGTCTAGCGGGGGGCCAGGTGAGCAGTTCTTC.

This clone has more than one count but fewer than ten. The V gene is TRBV6-5, the J gene TRBJ2-1; TRBD1 agrees at 8 bases. There are 12 residues in the CDR3. Losses at the gene ends were 6 bases for V and 8 bases for J; bases not matched to a gene: 3. Germline CDR1 reads MNHEY; CDR2 reads SVGAGI. The DNA of the CDR3 is TGTGCCAGCAGGGGCAGGGGGCATGAGCAGTTCTTC. Amino acids: CASRGRGHEQFF.

The rearrangement uses TRBV4-1 and TRBJ2-5; TRBD2 agrees at 14 bases. The CDR3 loop spans 15 amino acids. The trim removed 8 bases at V and 1 base at J, leaving 3 bases unmatched. The germline CDR1 and CDR2 sequences are MGHRA and YSYEKL. The CDR3 region is CASGGTSGGQETQYF. For the CDR3, the DNA is TGCGCCAGCGGAGGGACTAGCGGGGGCCAAGAGACCCAGTACTTC.

The chain recombines TRBV7-9 with TRBJ2-7; D possibly corresponds to TRBD2 (5 bases). This CDR3 is built from 14 residues. Looked up from germline, CDR1 is SEHNR and CDR2 is FQNEAQ (reference sequence). V lost 0 bases, J lost 4 bases, and 10 bases lay in between. The CDR3 sequence: CASSLAGDGYEQYF. CDR3 DNA sequence: TGTGCCAGCAGCTTAGCCGGGGATGGGTACGAGCAGTACTTC.

V usage is TRBV27 and J usage is TRBJ1-2; D gene uncertain. The CDR3 extends over 14 amino acids. Deletions cut 5 bases from V and 6 bases from J, with 16 bases between. CDR1 is MNHEY, CDR2 SMNVEV, per germline (reference sequence). The CDR3 loop reads CASSPRSSRDGYTF. CDR3 DNA sequence: TGTGCCAGCAGTCCCCGTAGCTCGCGGGATGGCTACACCTTC.

The chain uses TRBV7-2 and TRBJ2-7, with TRBD1 matching 7 bases. CDR1 is SGHTA and CDR2 is FQGNSA in the germline V gene. CDR3 length: 15 residues. V dropped 5 bases and J dropped 3; count of bases not matched to a gene: 10. The CDR3, as DNA: TGTGCCAGCAGCCGCCGGGGACAGCTCCTCTACGAGCAGTACTTC. Its protein is CASSRRGQLLYEQYF.

The chain joins TRBV10-3 to TRBJ2-3; tentative D call: TRBD2 (5 bases). Germline CDR1 is ENHRY and CDR2 is SYGVKD. CDR3 length equals 11 residues. V was cut by 10 bases and J by 5 bases, with 10 bases left in between. CDR3: CATNRGDTQYF. The CDR3 DNA sequence: TGTGCCACTAACCGGGGAGATACGCAGTATTTT.

This rearrangement joins TRBV5-1 to TRBJ2-7; tentatively, D is TRBD1 (5 bases). The germline CDR1 and CDR2 sequences are SGHRS and YFSETQ. The germline V and J ends were trimmed by 4 bases and 4 bases, with 15 bases remaining between them. The CDR3 is 14 residues long. The CDR3 reads CASSPLLSGYEQYF. In nucleotides, the CDR3 is TGCGCCAGCAGCCCGCTACTTTCAGGGTACGAGCAGTACTTC.

V usage is TRBV5-1 and J usage is TRBJ1-6, with TRBD1 identical over 7 bases. Germline CDR1 is SGHRS and CDR2 is YFSETQ. The CDR3 extends over 14 amino acids. J gave up 8 bases and V 0 bases, and 2 bases lay outside the gene matches. The CDR3, as DNA: TGCGCCAGCAGCTTGGAAGGACAGGATTCACCCCTCCACTTT. Translating it yields CASSLEGQDSPLHF.